This T cell receptor beta chain appears in the sequencing data of a study of tumor-infiltrating lymphocytes in primary liver carcinoma. Study as a whole: Patients' primary liver carcinoma was surgically resected. The yield of productive TCRbeta reads per sample was roughly 3.65 to 8 million and was similar across tissue types. Study-level points and caveats: The difference in top-250-clone fraction between tumors and blood was significant, favoring tumors (p = 0.039).

They got blood RNA out of unsorted whole blood and also pulled out germline DNA. Chronic HBV infection, untreated so far, was present in the patients. A word on this clonotype: Its antigen is currently unknown. One end of the junction is discordant with germline, which a read error may explain.

cDNA specific to TCR beta was made from approximately 0.55 ug of total RNA, with a constant-region primer employed for priming. Investigators got TCR beta libraries out of three nested multiplex PCR rounds, done with slightly modified ARM-PCR. TRBV1-TRBV30 forward primers paired with a C-beta reverse primer were used in the first two PCR rounds, which ran approximately 11 cycles each. TCRdb called the multiplex PCR reads again in MiXCR, with one record for every CDR3 protein. The table includes approximately 330,000 distinct CDR3 sequences, around 60% detected once. This CDR3 has 15 residues. Germline-derived CDR1 and CDR2 are SGHNT and YYREEE (reference sequence).

The V and J genes are TRBV5-4 and TRBJ2-5; perhaps TRBD2 as D (5 bases). The source of this sequence is a man aged 35 to 55 with primary liver carcinoma and hepatitis B virus infection. The sequencing input was peripheral blood. CDR3 DNA: TGTGTCAGCAGCTTGGCCGGGGAATTGTTTGGGACCCAGTACTTC. Translated: CVSSLAGELFGTQYF.